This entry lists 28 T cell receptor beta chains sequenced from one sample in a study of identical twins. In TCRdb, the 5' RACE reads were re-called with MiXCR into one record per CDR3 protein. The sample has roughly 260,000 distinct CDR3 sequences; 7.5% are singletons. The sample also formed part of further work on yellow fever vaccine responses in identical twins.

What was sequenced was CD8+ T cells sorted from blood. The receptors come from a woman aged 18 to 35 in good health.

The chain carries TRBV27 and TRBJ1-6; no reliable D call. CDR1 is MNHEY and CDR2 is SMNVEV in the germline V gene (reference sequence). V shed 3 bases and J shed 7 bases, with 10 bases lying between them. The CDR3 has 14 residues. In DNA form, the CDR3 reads TGTGCCAGCAGTTTCAGCAGCCTCAATTCACCCCTCCACTTT. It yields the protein CASSFSSLNSPLHF.

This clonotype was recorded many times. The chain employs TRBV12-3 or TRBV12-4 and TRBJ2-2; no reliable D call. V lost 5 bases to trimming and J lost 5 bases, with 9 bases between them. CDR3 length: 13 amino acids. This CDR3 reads CASSPGSTGELFF. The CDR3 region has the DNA TGTGCCAGCAGTCCTGGTTCGACCGGGGAGCTGTTTTTT.

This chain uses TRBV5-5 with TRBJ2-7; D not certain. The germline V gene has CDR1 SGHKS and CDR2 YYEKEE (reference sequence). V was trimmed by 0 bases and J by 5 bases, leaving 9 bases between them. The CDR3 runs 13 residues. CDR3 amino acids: CASSLAVGNEQYF. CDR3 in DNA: TGTGCCAGCAGCTTGGCCGTGGGAAACGAGCAGTACTTC.

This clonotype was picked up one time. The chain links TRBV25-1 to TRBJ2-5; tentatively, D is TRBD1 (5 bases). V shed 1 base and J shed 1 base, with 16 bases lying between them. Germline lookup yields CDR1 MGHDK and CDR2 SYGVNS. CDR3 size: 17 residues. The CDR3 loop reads CASSESEQRQTQETQYF. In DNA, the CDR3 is TGTGCCAGCAGTGAATCGGAACAGAGACAGACCCAAGAGACCCAGTACTTC.

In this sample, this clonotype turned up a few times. The CDR3 is CASSLVPRREASYDSTDTQYF. In DNA form, the CDR3 reads TGTGCCAGCAGCTTAGTCCCTCGACGGGAGGCCTCATACGATAGCACAGATACGCAGTATTTT. The V gene is TRBV11-2, the J gene TRBJ2-3; 7 bases fit TRBD2. Germline CDR1 is SGHAT and CDR2 is FQNNGV. V lost 1 base and J lost 0; bases outside the gene matches: 19. CDR3 length: 21 residues.

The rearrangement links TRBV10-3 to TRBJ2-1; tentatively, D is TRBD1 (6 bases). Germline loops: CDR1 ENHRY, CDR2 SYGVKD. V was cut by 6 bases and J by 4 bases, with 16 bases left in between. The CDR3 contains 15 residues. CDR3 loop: CAISLTGSEYNEQFF. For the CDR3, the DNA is TGTGCCATCAGCCTAACAGGGTCTGAGTACAATGAGCAGTTCTTC.

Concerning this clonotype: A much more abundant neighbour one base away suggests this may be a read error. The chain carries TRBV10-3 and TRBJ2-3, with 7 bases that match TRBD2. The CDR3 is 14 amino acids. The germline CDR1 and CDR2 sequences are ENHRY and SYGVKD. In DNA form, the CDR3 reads TGTGCCATCAGGGAGCGGGGCCTCACAGATTCGCAGTATTTT. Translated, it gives CAIRERGLTDSQYF.

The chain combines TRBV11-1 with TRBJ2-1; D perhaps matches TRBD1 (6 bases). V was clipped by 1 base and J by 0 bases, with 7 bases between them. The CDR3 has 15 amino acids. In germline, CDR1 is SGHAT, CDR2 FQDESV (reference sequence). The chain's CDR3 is CASSLGTDSYNEQFF. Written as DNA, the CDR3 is TGTGCCAGCAGCTTAGGGACAGACTCCTACAATGAGCAGTTCTTC.

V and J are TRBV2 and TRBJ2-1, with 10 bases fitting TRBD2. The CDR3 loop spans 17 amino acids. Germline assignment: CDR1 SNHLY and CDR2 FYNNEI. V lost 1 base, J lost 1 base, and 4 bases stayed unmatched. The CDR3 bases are TGTGCCAGCAGTGAAGGTAAACTAGCGGGGTCCTACAATGAGCAGTTCTTC. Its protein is CASSEGKLAGSYNEQFF.

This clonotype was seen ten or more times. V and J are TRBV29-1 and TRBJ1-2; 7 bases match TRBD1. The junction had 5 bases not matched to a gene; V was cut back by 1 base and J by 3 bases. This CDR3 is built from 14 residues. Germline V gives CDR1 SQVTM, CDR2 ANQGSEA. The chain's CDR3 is CSVEAGGFDYGYTF. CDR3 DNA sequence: TGCAGCGTTGAAGCAGGGGGATTTGACTATGGCTACACCTTC.

The CDR3 is CASSQDHGEDTDTQYF. CDR3 DNA: TGTGCCAGCAGCCAAGATCATGGGGAGGACACAGATACGCAGTATTTT. This rearrangement joins TRBV3-1 to TRBJ2-3, with TRBD2 as a possible D gene (6 bases). Trimming left V 0 bases short and J 2 bases short, with 12 bases between. The CDR3 has 16 residues. Germline V CDR1 and CDR2: LGHDT, YNNKEL (reference sequence).

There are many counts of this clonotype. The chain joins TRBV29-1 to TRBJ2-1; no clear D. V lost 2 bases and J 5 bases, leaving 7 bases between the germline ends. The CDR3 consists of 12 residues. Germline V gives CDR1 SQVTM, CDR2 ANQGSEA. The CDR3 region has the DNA TGCAGCGTTGAATGGCGAGACAATGAGCAGTTCTTC. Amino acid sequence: CSVEWRDNEQFF.

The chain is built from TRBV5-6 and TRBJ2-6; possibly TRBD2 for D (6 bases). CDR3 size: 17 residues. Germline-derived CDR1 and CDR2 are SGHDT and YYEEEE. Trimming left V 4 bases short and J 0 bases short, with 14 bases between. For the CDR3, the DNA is TGTGCCAGCAGCACGGGACTGGAAAGCTCTGGGGCCAACGTCCTGACTTTC. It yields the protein CASSTGLESSGANVLTF. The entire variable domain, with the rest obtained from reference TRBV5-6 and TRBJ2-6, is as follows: DAGVTQSPTHLIKTRGQQVTLRCSPKSGHDTVSWYQQALGQGPQFIFQYYEEEERQRGNFPDRFSGHQFPNYSSELNVNALLLGDSALYLCASSTGLESSGANVLTFGAGSRLTVL.

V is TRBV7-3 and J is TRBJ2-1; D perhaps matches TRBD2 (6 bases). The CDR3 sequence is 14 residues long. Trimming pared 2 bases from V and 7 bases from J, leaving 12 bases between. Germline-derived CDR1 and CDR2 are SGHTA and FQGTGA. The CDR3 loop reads CASSLLGGVNEQFF. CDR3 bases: TGTGCCAGCAGCTTATTAGGAGGGGTAAATGAGCAGTTCTTC.

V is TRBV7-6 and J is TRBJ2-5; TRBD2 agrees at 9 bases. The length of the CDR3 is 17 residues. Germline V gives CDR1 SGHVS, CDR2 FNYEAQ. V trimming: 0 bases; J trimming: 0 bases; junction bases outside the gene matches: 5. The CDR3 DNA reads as TGTGCCAGCAGCTTAGCGAAGACTAGCGGATACCAAGAGACCCAGTACTTC. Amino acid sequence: CASSLAKTSGYQETQYF.

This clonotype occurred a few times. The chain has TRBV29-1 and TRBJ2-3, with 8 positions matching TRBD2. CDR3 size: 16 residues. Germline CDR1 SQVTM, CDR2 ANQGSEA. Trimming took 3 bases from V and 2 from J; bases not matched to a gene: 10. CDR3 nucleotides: TGCAGCGTTGAGGGGGTTGATAGCGGGACCACAGATACGCAGTATTTT. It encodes CSVEGVDSGTTDTQYF.

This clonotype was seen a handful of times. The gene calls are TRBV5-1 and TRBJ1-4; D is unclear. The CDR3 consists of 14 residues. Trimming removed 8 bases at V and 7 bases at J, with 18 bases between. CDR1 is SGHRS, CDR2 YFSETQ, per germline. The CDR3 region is CASRTSEAGEKLFF. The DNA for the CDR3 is TGCGCCAGTCGCACGTCTGAGGCGGGTGAAAAACTGTTTTTT.

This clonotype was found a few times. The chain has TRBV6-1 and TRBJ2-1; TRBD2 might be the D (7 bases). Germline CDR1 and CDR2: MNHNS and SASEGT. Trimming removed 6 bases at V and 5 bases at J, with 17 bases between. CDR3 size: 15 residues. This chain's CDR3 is CASSVLGGGHNEQFF. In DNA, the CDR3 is TGTGCCAGCAGCGTTTTGGGAGGGGGACACAATGAGCAGTTCTTC.

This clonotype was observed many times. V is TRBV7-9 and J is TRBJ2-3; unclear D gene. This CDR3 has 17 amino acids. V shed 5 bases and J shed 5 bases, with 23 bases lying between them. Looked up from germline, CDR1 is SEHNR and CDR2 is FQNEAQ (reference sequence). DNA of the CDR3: TGTGCCAGCAGCAACCCAGCGACCAGCTGGGTTGGAGATACGCAGTATTTT. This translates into CASSNPATSWVGDTQYF.

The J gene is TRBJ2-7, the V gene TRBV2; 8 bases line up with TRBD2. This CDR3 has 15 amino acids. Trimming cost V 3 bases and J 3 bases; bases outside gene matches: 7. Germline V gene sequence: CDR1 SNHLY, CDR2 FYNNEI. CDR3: CASSDGTSGDYEQYF. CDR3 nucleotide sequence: TGTGCCAGCAGTGATGGTACTAGCGGAGACTACGAGCAGTACTTC. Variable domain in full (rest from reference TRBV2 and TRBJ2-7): EPEVTQTPSHQVTQMGQEVILRCVPISNHLYFYWYRQILGQKVEFLVSFYNNEISEKSEIFDDQFSVERPDGSNFTLKIRSTKLEDSAMYFCASSDGTSGDYEQYFGPGTRLTVT.

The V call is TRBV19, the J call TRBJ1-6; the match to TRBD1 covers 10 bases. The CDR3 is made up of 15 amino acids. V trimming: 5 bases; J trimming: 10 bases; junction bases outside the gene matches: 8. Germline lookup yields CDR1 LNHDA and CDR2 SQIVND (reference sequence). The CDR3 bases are TGTGCCAGTAGTGCACGGGACAGGGGAGGATCACCCCTCCACTTT. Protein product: CASSARDRGGSPLHF.

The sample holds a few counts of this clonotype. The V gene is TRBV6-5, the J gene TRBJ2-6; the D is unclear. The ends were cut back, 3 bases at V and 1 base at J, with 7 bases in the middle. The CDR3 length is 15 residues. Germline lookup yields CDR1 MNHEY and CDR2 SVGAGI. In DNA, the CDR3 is TGTGCCAGCAGTTATGGGTGGTCTGGGGCCAACGTCCTGACTTTC. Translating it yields CASSYGWSGANVLTF.

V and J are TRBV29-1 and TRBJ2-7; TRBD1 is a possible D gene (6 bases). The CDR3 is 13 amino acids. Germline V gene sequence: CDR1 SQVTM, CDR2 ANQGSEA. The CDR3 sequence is CRDPGTWTYEQYF. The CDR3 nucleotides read TGCAGGGACCCCGGGACATGGACCTACGAGCAGTACTTC.

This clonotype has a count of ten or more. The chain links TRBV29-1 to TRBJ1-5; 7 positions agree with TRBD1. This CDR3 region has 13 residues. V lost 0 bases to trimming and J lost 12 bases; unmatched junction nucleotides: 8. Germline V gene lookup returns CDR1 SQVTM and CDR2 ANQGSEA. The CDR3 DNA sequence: TGCAGCGTTGAAGATCTAGCGACAGGGAACCAGCATTTT. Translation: CSVEDLATGNQHF.

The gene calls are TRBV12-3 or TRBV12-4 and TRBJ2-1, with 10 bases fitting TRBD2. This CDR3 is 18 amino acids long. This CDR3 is CTRSLALSGGGSYNEQFF. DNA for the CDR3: TGTACCCGCAGTTTAGCTCTAAGCGGGGGGGGCTCCTACAATGAGCAGTTCTTC.

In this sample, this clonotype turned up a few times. The CDR3 is CASSGGPNKTSGNYEQYF. The CDR3 DNA reads TGTGCCAGCAGCGGAGGTCCAAATAAGACTAGCGGAAACTACGAGCAGTACTTC. This chain uses TRBV9 with TRBJ2-7; TRBD2 matches 9 bases. The CDR3 is 18 amino acids. Germline assignment: CDR1 SGDLS and CDR2 YYNGEE. J was trimmed by 3 bases and V by 3 bases; bases with no gene match: 16.

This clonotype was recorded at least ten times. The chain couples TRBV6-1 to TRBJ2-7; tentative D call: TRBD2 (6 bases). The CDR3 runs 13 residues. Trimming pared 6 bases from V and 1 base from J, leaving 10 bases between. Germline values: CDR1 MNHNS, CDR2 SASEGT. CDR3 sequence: CASRDRESYEQYV. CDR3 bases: TGTGCCAGCAGAGACCGGGAGTCCTACGAGCAGTACGTC.

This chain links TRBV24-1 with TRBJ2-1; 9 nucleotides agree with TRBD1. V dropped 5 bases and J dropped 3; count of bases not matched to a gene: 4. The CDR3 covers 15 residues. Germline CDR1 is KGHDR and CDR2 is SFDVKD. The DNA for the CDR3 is TGTGCCACCAGTGCCCGGGACAGGGACTACAATGAGCAGTTCTTC. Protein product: CATSARDRDYNEQFF.